This TCR beta chain was sequenced for a study of shared clonotypes between healthy human individuals. About the study: The donors, two women and a few men, were aged 18 to 49.

V was trimmed by 0 bases and J by 1 base, leaving 8 bases between them. From germline, CDR1 is SGHNT and CDR2 YYREEE (reference sequence). The CDR3 runs 15 residues. This table comes from immunoSEQ multiplex PCR, and its TCRdb copy is limited to in-frame clones, with some not included. The sample shows roughly 2.4 million clones, almost 96% of them seen only once. Negatively enriched CD4+ T cells were divided by CD45RA into naive and memory. Material: naive CD4+ T cells sorted from blood. Subset meaning: CD45RA+ positively selected. The V gene is TRBV5-4, the J gene TRBJ1-3; possibly TRBD1 for D (6 bases). This clonotype originated in a man aged 18 to 29 in good health. CDR3: CASSLVGASGNTIYF. CDR3 DNA: TGTGCCAGCAGCTTGGTGGGGGCATCTGGAAACACCATATATTTT.